This is a list of T cell receptor beta chains from one sample in a study of blood T cell repertoires in COVID-19. The repertoire was sequenced with immunoSEQ multiplex PCR; TCRdb's copy has only in-frame clones and lacks some. The data show about 150,000 clones, around four fifths seen once. Sequencing was performed on peripheral blood. The receptors originated from a man in his sixties who had recovered from COVID-19. Both conserved end residues are part of each CDR3. D genes are given only for firm matches. A row's size may be missing; if present it is once, few, many or a size class.

>TRBD1|.|TRBV27|TRBJ2-2
TGTGCCAGTCGGACAGGGGTCACCGGGGAGCTGTTTTTT
CASRTGVTGELFF
>.|few|TRBV6-2/TRBV6-3|TRBJ1-5
TGTGCCAGCAGTTACTCGACTAGAACGGGAGGAGGCAATCAGCCCCAGCATTTT
CASSYSTRTGGGNQPQHF
>.|.|TRBV30|TRBJ2-1
TGTGCCTGGACAGGGGGGCCCTACAATGAGCAGTTCTTC
CAWTGGPYNEQFF
>.|.|TRBV5-4|TRBJ1-2
TGTGCCAGCAGCTTGGCCGGACAGAACTATGGCTACACCTTC
CASSLAGQNYGYTF
>.|.|TRBV28|TRBJ1-2
TGTGCCAGCAGTCCCGACTTTCGGGGACTCGGCTACACCTTC
CASSPDFRGLGYTF
>.|.|TRBV13|TRBJ2-1
TGTGCCAGCAGCCGGGCGGGCCTCCGCTACAATGAGCAGTTCTTC
CASSRAGLRYNEQFF
>.|.|TRBV5-5|TRBJ1-5
TGTGCCAGCAGCCCTCAGGGTTTCGGCAATCAGCCCCAGCATTTT
CASSPQGFGNQPQHF
>TRBD2|.|TRBV3-1/TRBV3-2|TRBJ2-2
TGTGCCAGCAGCCAAGATAGGAGCGGGAGGGCCAAAACCGGGGAGCTGTTTTTT
CASSQDRSGRAKTGELFF
>.|.|TRBV3-1/TRBV3-2|TRBJ1-2
TGTGCCAGCAGCTCCCGAAGGGGGAGTAGGGATGGCTACACCTTC
CASSSRRGSRDGYTF
>.|.|TRBV4-1|TRBJ2-7
TGCGCCAGCAGCCCCGATCAGGCAACAGGATTAACCTACGAGCAGTACTTC
CASSPDQATGLTYEQYF
>TRBD2|.|TRBV11-2|TRBJ2-1
TGTGCCAGCAGCTTAGTTAGCGGGAGGGCCATCGGTGAGCAGTTCTTC
CASSLVSGRAIGEQFF
>.|few|TRBV11-2|TRBJ2-5
TGTGCCAGCAGCTTAGGGAGTCAAGAGACCCAGTACTTC
CASSLGSQETQYF
>TRBD1|.|TRBV6-5|TRBJ1-2
TGTGCCAGCAGCCAGAGCGGACAGGGAAGGAATGGCTACACCTTC
CASSQSGQGRNGYTF
>.|few|TRBV5-4|TRBJ2-2
TGTGCCAGCAGCTCGGACAGCGAGACCGGGGAGCTGTTTTTT
CASSSDSETGELFF
>.|.|TRBV4-2|TRBJ1-5
TGTGCCAGCAGCCAAGAGGCAGGTGATAGCAATCAGCCCCAGCATTTT
CASSQEAGDSNQPQHF
>.|once|TRBV2|TRBJ2-3
TGTGCCAGCGATAAGGGTATGGGAGCAGATACGCAGTATTTT
CASDKGMGADTQYF
>.|.|TRBV24-1|TRBJ1-4
TGTGCCACCAGTGAGATCCGGGACATCGAAAAACTGTTTTTT
CATSEIRDIEKLFF
>TRBD1|once|TRBV28|TRBJ2-7
TGTGCCAGCAGTTCTCCGGGACAGGTCCACGAGCAGTACTTC
CASSSPGQVHEQYF
>TRBD2|.|TRBV29-1|TRBJ2-5
TGCAGCGTTTCTCGGCTAGCGGTCGGGGAGACCCAGTACTTC
CSVSRLAVGETQYF
>.|.|TRBV19|TRBJ1-2
TGTGCCAGCGTCGGACTTCTTGGAGGCTACACCTTC
CASVGLLGGYTF
>TRBD1|.|TRBV30|TRBJ2-7
TGTGCCTGGAGTATCCGGGACAGGGCTTACTTC
CAWSIRDRAYF
>TRBD2|.|TRBV18|TRBJ2-1
TGTGCCAGCTCAGAACTAGCGGGCGTTTACAATGAGCAGTTCTTC
CASSELAGVYNEQFF
>.|.|TRBV6-4|TRBJ2-7
TGTGCCAGCAGTGAAGGAATGGGGGGAGGCGAGCAGTACTTC
CASSEGMGGGEQYF
>TRBD1|.|TRBV7-2|TRBJ1-6
TGTGCCAGCAGGACGACAGGGGCAGATTCACCCCTCCACTTT
CASRTTGADSPLHF
>TRBD2|.|TRBV10-3|TRBJ2-1
TGTGCCATCAAAGGGGTTGCTGAGCGGGGGGTTTCCTACAATGAGCAGTTCTTC
CAIKGVAERGVSYNEQFF
>.|.|TRBV9|TRBJ2-1
TGTGCCAGCAGCGTATCGGCGGGGAGCTCCTACAATGAGCAGTTCTTC
CASSVSAGSSYNEQFF
>TRBD2|.|TRBV4-2|TRBJ2-1
TGTGCCAGCAGCCAATTAAGAAGGACTAGCGGGATTAGTAATGAGCAGTTCTTC
CASSQLRRTSGISNEQFF
>TRBD1|.|TRBV7-2|TRBJ1-1
TGTGCCAGCAGCCCACAGGGGTCGAACACTGAAGCTTTCTTT
CASSPQGSNTEAFF
>TRBD2|.|TRBV4-1|TRBJ2-3
TGCGCCAGCAGCCACGGGTTGAGGGAGGGGACAGATACGCAGTATTTT
CASSHGLREGTDTQYF
>TRBD1|.|TRBV11-3|TRBJ2-7
TGTGCCAGCAGCGAGTACGGGACAGGGCTCTACGAGCAGTACTTC
CASSEYGTGLYEQYF
>.|.|TRBV6-5|TRBJ2-7
TGTGCCAGCAGTTACTCTCAGGGTAACGAGCAGTACTTC
CASSYSQGNEQYF
>TRBD2|.|TRBV9|TRBJ2-3
TGTGCCAGCAGCGTAGTGGCTAGCGGGGGAACAGATACGCAGTATTTT
CASSVVASGGTDTQYF
>.|.|TRBV6-5|TRBJ1-1
TGTGCCAGCAGTTTGCTACAGGGCCAGAACACTGAAGCTTTCTTT
CASSLLQGQNTEAFF
>TRBD1|.|TRBV2|TRBJ1-6
TGTGCCAGCGTGACAGGGACGCTAAGTCGGGGTTCACCCCTCCACTTT
CASVTGTLSRGSPLHF
>.|.|TRBV7-3|TRBJ2-2
TGTGCCAGCAGCTACCTTGGGCGGGAGAACACCGGGGAGCTGTTTTTT
CASSYLGRENTGELFF
>TRBD1|.|TRBV15|TRBJ1-4
TGTGCCACCAGCGGAAGGGGACAGGAAAATGAAAAACTGTTTTTT
CATSGRGQENEKLFF
>.|.|TRBV3-1/TRBV3-2|TRBJ1-2
TGTGCCAGCAGCCAGGGGCAGGGGAATGGCTACACCTTC
CASSQGQGNGYTF
>.|.|TRBV4-3|TRBJ1-1
TGCGCCAGCAGCGGGGGCATGAACACTGAAGCTTTCTTT
CASSGGMNTEAFF
>TRBD1|.|TRBV25-1|TRBJ2-2
TGTGCCAGCTCTACTCGACAGGGGGGGGCCGGGGAGCTGTTTTTT
CASSTRQGGAGELFF
>TRBD1|.|TRBV30|TRBJ1-5
TGTGCCTGGAGTGGACAGGGGTCTCGGCAGCCCCAGCATTTT
CAWSGQGSRQPQHF
>.|few|TRBV7-2|TRBJ2-3
TGTGCCAGCATCGGGACTTCCGGGCCAGATACGCAGTATTTT
CASIGTSGPDTQYF